The rows below give T cell receptor beta chains drawn from one sample of a study of cytomegalovirus exposure and HLA in healthy donors. The data were produced by immunoSEQ multiplex PCR, yet TCRdb's version contains in-frame clones alone and is incomplete. The sample gives under 150,000 clones, roughly 80% of which show up once; around 4.5% is in the top ten. Sequenced sample: PBMCs. These receptors were collected from a man in his forties in good health and CMV-seropositive. Each CDR3 is given with its conserved first and last residue. Expanded clones are given a class, and other clones once, few, many or no size at all.

>TRBV2|15|TRBJ2-6|NA
CASSEFGGGANVLTF
>TRBV18|16|TRBJ1-3|NA
CASSPDQGFSGNTIYF
>TRBV19|14|TRBJ2-7|NA
CASSMSGAVYEQYF
>TRBV28|14|TRBJ2-3|NA
CASGGTVMTDTQYF
>TRBV9|16|TRBJ1-2|NA
CASSNGGLPKDYGYTF
>TRBV27|12|TRBJ2-7|NA
CASSSGSYEQYF
>TRBV6-5|15|TRBJ2-1|few
CASSLAGLDYNEQFF
>TRBV29-1|12|TRBJ1-2|once
CSVVDRGYGYTF
>TRBV5-6|16|TRBJ2-7|NA
CASSLILAGDIYEQYF
>TRBV30|15|TRBJ1-6|once
CAWSVFVGDNSPLHF
>TRBV5-1|13|TRBJ2-5|NA
CASSLEQQETQYF
>TRBV4-3|17|TRBJ2-3|NA
CASSARQTGRGADTQYF
>TRBV7-9|14|TRBJ2-3|NA
CASTLLGGADTQYF
>TRBV7-3|16|TRBJ2-1|NA
CASSLVGGGLYNEQFF
>TRBV14|14|TRBJ1-1|NA
CASSPGQGGTEAFF
>TRBV7-9|13|TRBJ1-2|once
CASNDRQTYGYTF
>TRBV7-2|15|TRBJ2-1|NA
CASRRLAGGAGEQFF
>TRBV5-4|17|TRBJ1-2|NA
CASSPTQNRAGGYGYTF
>TRBV30|12|TRBJ1-1|NA
CACSRMNTEAFF
>TRBV19|12|TRBJ1-2|NA
CASSIEGGGYTF
>TRBV30|13|TRBJ2-5|NA
CAWSLDSSETQYF
>TRBV2|14|TRBJ2-5|NA
CASRERTGKETQYF
>TRBV4-2|15|TRBJ2-7|NA
CASSQDQDRGKKQYF
>TRBV15|14|TRBJ1-1|once
CATSRAGRGPEAFF
>TRBV7-9|13|TRBJ1-1|few
CSSSLSFGVEAFF
>TRBV30|13|TRBJ1-2|NA
CAQSTVAQLGYTF
>TRBV14|12|TRBJ2-5|NA
CASSWSGGTQYF
>TRBV7-9|17|TRBJ2-1|NA
CASSSGVVLAGGDEQFF
>TRBV30|13|TRBJ1-1|NA
CAWNGQVNTEAFF
>TRBV6-1|12|TRBJ1-2|NA
CASSDVYYGYTF
>TRBV2|15|TRBJ2-3|NA
CASGKTRPSTDTQYF
>TRBV1|17|TRBJ2-7|NA
CTSSRDRSSGRSNEQYF
>TRBV10-1|15|TRBJ2-7|NA
CASSPGLAATYEQYF
>TRBV11-2|16|TRBJ2-1|NA
CASSLDLRHEYNEQFF
>TRBV15|15|TRBJ2-7|NA
CATSRDLKGTYEQYF
>TRBV27|18|TRBJ2-1|once
CASSLLWYGESSYNEQFF
>TRBV27|17|TRBJ2-1|NA
CASIPVIGVEPYNEQFF
>TRBV7-8|17|TRBJ1-5|NA
CASSSVGTVYSNQPQHF
>TRBV11-2|17|TRBJ1-1|NA
CASSLGQGGPLDTEAFF
>TRBV25-1|17|TRBJ2-4|few
CASSEFAQGLSKNIQYF
>TRBV23-1|16|TRBJ2-1|few
CASSQGRFCSYNEQFF
>TRBV6-1|13|TRBJ2-7|NA
CASIALAGYEQYF
>TRBV5-1|13|TRBJ2-1|NA
CASSQGGGDEQFF
>TRBV30|12|TRBJ2-5|NA
CAWDRGTETQYF
>TRBV7-2|15|TRBJ1-3|NA
CASSLASGSGNTIYF
>TRBV14|13|TRBJ2-7|NA
CASTDRIGGEQYF
>TRBV4-1|13|TRBJ1-1|NA
CASSQDRGTEAFF
>TRBV9|12|TRBJ2-2|NA
CASSRGSGELFF
>TRBV11-2|16|TRBJ2-5|NA
CASSSLLALRGETQYF
>TRBV5-1|14|TRBJ1-1|NA
CASSVDRMNTEAFF
>TRBV15|14|TRBJ2-5|NA
CATSRGQGLETQYF
>TRBV10-1|14|TRBJ2-1|NA
CASSRPGRQDGQFF
>TRBV19|14|TRBJ1-5|NA
CASSRSTGNQPQHF
>TRBV4-1|18|TRBJ1-2|NA
CASSQDNGPETAFYGYTF
>TRBV5-6|14|TRBJ1-2|NA
CASSREGYFTGYTF